Reported below is one TCR beta chain. Its specific antigen is unknown. No qualities accompany the bases; no much larger clone lies one base away. The CDR3 goes from the cysteine to the phenylalanine over 12 residues. Only the CDR3 portion is preserved as DNA: 36 bases, with reading frame beginning at the first base. The germline V gene gives CDR1 as SQVTM and CDR2 as ANQGSEA. V is clipped by 4 bases and J by 2 bases, and the sequence between their germline boundaries is 9 bases long. The immunoSEQ Assay, a bias-controlled multiplex PCR, was used to amplify TCRbeta CDR3 regions from genomic DNA. Processing in the source paper ran as follows. The number of nucleated cells in each sample was estimated by amplification of reference gene primers within the assay. Sequence reads were collapsed and filtered to measure the absolute abundance of every unique TCRbeta CDR3 rearrangement. For each sample, productive Simpson clonality was calculated by taking the square root of Simpson's diversity index across productive rearrangements. The clones in this table, taken by TCRdb from immuneACCESS, are in-frame only. Not every clone is retained; where verified, under half of the shortfall comes from an unresolved V gene, and the cause of the rest is unknown. V, J and clone size were drawn from that table, and D and trimming were deduced from the DNA. Across this sample there are some 110,000 clones, with roughly four fifths seen only once. The ten largest clones add up to approximately 4.5% of the sample.

This sample is part of a study of blood T cell repertoires in COVID-19 (dated by TCRdb to 2018 to 2021). In the study overall: The collaborator samples originated in the United States, Italy and Spain and spanned the acute and convalescent phases of COVID-19. The sample metadata nearly always contained a de-identified subject ID, COVID-19 status, age in years and sex. Where available, HLA class I and class II types were obtained from metadata supplied by the sample provider rather than from assay-based typing. The material from the prospective study consisted of cDNA or gDNA derived from T cells, B-cell-depleted T cells, or PBMCs. Samples were obtained from the ongoing ImmuneRACE study (first 160 participants) and from 1,200 or so subjects provided by 6 global collaborators. A freely available public database, intended as a resource for researchers studying the immune response to SARS-CoV-2, is where the repertoires were released. The dataset comprised deeply sampled blood TCRbeta repertoires from subjects exposed to, actively infected with, or recovered from COVID-19. General study outcomes and caveats: The quantity of clinical and demographic metadata differed by source and by participant and was supplied without curation.

Each collaborating institution followed its own protocols to collect whole blood in K2EDTA tubes. For TCRbeta analysis, collaborators shipped samples in one of three forms: frozen whole blood, isolated PBMCs, or DNA extracted from either of those sample types. The chain joins TRBV29-1 to TRBJ2-7, with the D gene uncertain. This clonotype originated in a woman in her 70s with acute or convalescent COVID-19. The sequenced sample consisted of peripheral blood. The sequenced DNA: TGCAGCGTTGGAGAATCAACCTACGAGCAGTACTTC. It translates to CSVGESTYEQYF.